The 31 T cell receptor beta chains below come from one sample, sequenced in a study of cytomegalovirus exposure and HLA in healthy donors. Measured with immunoSEQ multiplex PCR; TCRdb has only the in-frame clones, and not every one. The sample has roughly 52,000 clones, 80% to 95% seen once. Source material: PBMCs. The receptors derive from a young man in good health and CMV-seronegative.

This clone has a handful of counts. DNA for the CDR3: TGTGCCAGCAGCTTAAATAGCGGGTCCAACAATGAGCAGTTCTTC. Protein sequence: CASSLNSGSNNEQFF. The rearrangement uses TRBV11-2 and TRBJ2-1, with TRBD2 matching over 7 bases. This CDR3 region has 15 residues. Germline trimming cut 2 bases from V and 5 bases from J; bases unmatched to any gene: 6. Germline V gene lookup returns CDR1 SGHAT and CDR2 FQNNGV.

The CDR3 nucleotides read TGTGCCAGCAGCCAAGACGCGGGAGGTTACACCTTC. Translation gives CASSQDAGGYTF. The chain is built from TRBV14 and TRBJ1-2; D is unresolved. V lost 0 bases and J lost 11, with 10 bases in between. This CDR3 region has 12 residues. CDR1 SGHDN and CDR2 FVKESK come from the germline V gene.

This clone was seen only once. The chain uses TRBV19 and TRBJ1-2; 8 nucleotides align to TRBD1. CDR1 and CDR2 (germline): LNHDA, SQIVND (reference sequence). The CDR3 totals 14 residues. Unmatched junction bases numbered 15, after V lost 10 bases and J lost 8 bases. CDR3 bases: TGTGCCACCCGGGAAACTCAGGGGGCGCGGGGCTACACCTTC. It specifies CATRETQGARGYTF.

A few counts support this clone. The V and J genes are TRBV29-1 and TRBJ2-7; tentative D call: TRBD1 (5 bases). Germline CDR1 SQVTM, CDR2 ANQGSEA. This CDR3 region has 13 residues. V was shortened by 4 bases and J by 2 bases, with 12 bases between the two germline ends. CDR3 coding DNA: TGCAGCGTTGTAAGGGGAAATACCTACGAGCAGTACTTC. Translated: CSVVRGNTYEQYF.

The genes are TRBV7-9 and TRBJ2-7; a possible D gene is TRBD1 (6 bases). From germline, CDR1 is SEHNR and CDR2 FQNEAQ (reference sequence). Trimming pared 4 bases from V and 4 bases from J, leaving 11 bases between. The CDR3 is 13 residues long. The CDR3 nucleotides read TGTGCCAGCAGCTCCAGTACAGGGTACGAGCAGTACTTC. Translating gives CASSSSTGYEQYF.

The chain recombines TRBV27 with TRBJ1-2; 9 bases agree with TRBD1. V shed 5 bases and J 5 bases; nucleotides not matched to a gene: 3. CDR1 and CDR2 from the germline V gene are MNHEY and SMNVEV (reference sequence). The CDR3 contains 13 residues. CDR3 in amino acids: CASSPGQGYGYTF. DNA for the CDR3: TGTGCCAGCAGTCCGGGACAGGGTTATGGCTACACCTTC.

This rearrangement joins TRBV6-5 to TRBJ2-3; D ambiguous. Germline-derived CDR1 and CDR2 are MNHEY and SVGAGI. V was pared by 2 bases and J by 6 bases, with 9 bases between. This CDR3 contains 13 residues. As DNA, the CDR3 is TGTGCCAGCAGTTACGGGTCCGGGGATACGCAGTATTTT. Amino acids: CASSYGSGDTQYF.

Written as DNA, the CDR3 is TGTGCCAGCCGGACTAGCGGAGTGTCCCCCTACGAGCAGTACTTC. Translated: CASRTSGVSPYEQYF. V usage is TRBV2 and J usage is TRBJ2-7, with 10 bases identical to TRBD2. V lost 8 bases, J lost 2 bases, and 9 bases stayed unmatched. This CDR3 region has 15 residues. Germline V gene sequence: CDR1 SNHLY, CDR2 FYNNEI.

The chain combines TRBV7-6 with TRBJ1-4, with D possibly being TRBD1 (6 bases). There are 21 residues in the CDR3. Looked up from germline, CDR1 is SGHVS and CDR2 is FNYEAQ. V lost 2 bases, J lost 4 bases, and 29 bases lay in between. CDR3 region: CASSLSSPFPSRDRYNEKLFF. CDR3 DNA: TGTGCCAGCAGCTTATCCTCACCCTTTCCTTCCAGAGACAGGTATAATGAAAAACTGTTTTTT.

The chain links TRBV6-5 to TRBJ1-1; tentative D call: TRBD1 (5 bases). Per the germline V gene, CDR1 is MNHEY and CDR2 is SVGAGI. The V and J ends lost 4 bases and 6 bases respectively, with 15 bases between them. The CDR3 is 14 residues long. The CDR3 is CASSSYPGWAEAFF. CDR3 DNA sequence: TGTGCCAGCAGTTCGTACCCAGGGTGGGCTGAAGCTTTCTTT.

The gene calls are TRBV5-1 and TRBJ2-1, with 12 nucleotides matching TRBD2. Germline-derived CDR1 and CDR2 are SGHRS and YFSETQ. V lost 0 bases and J lost 9; bases outside the gene matches: 7. The CDR3 totals 16 residues. CDR3 nucleotides: TGCGCCAGCAGCTTGGGTTCTAGCGGGAGGGCCGGTGAGCAGTTCTTC. Amino acids: CASSLGSSGRAGEQFF.

This chain joins TRBV28 and TRBJ2-2, with TRBD2 matching 7 bases. CDR3 length: 18 residues. The germline V gene encodes CDR1 MDHEN and CDR2 SYDVKM. V was pared by 3 bases and J by 3 bases, with 13 bases of the junction left unmatched. CDR3 in amino acids: CASSFAPLGGRDTGELFF. For the CDR3, the DNA is TGTGCCAGCAGTTTCGCCCCCTTGGGCGGGAGAGACACCGGGGAGCTGTTTTTT.

This chain uses TRBV28 with TRBJ2-7, with D uncertain. V was shortened by 2 bases and J by 5 bases, with 16 bases between the two germline ends. Germline CDR1 is MDHEN and CDR2 is SYDVKM. This CDR3 is 15 amino acids long. Here the CDR3 reads CASSLGPVSQDEQYF. CDR3 nucleotide sequence: TGTGCCAGCAGTTTAGGGCCGGTCTCTCAGGACGAGCAGTACTTC.

This clone has more than one count but fewer than ten. J is TRBJ1-2 and V is TRBV29-1; D may be TRBD1 (5 bases). The CDR3 covers 11 residues. Germline assignment: CDR1 SQVTM and CDR2 ANQGSEA. V lost 4 bases, J lost 6 bases, and 9 bases lay in between. The CDR3 sequence: CSVADSNGYTF. DNA of the CDR3: TGCAGCGTTGCTGACAGTAATGGCTACACCTTC.

The genes are TRBV12-5 and TRBJ2-3; the D gene is possibly TRBD1 (6 bases). V lost 1 base and J 4 bases, leaving 9 bases between the germline ends. Germline CDR1 and CDR2: LGHNT and FRNRAP. The CDR3 runs to 14 residues. CDR3 coding DNA: TGTGCTAGTGGTTTGGGGGGGCGCCCAGATACGCAGTATTTT. This codes for CASGLGGRPDTQYF. Filled out from reference TRBV12-5 and TRBJ2-3, the complete variable domain reads DARVTQTPRHKVTEMGQEVTMRCQPILGHNTVFWYRQTMMQGLELLAYFRNRAPLDDSGMPKDRFSAEMPDATLATLKIQPSEPRDSAVYFCASGLGGRPDTQYFGPGTRLTVL.

CDR3 amino acids: CASSFDRGQDEQYF. CDR3 sequence (DNA): TGTGCCAGCAGTTTCGACAGGGGGCAGGACGAGCAGTACTTC. The rearrangement links TRBV6-5 to TRBJ2-7; 10 nucleotides align to TRBD1. CDR3 length: 14 residues. The junction had 5 bases not matched to a gene; V was cut back by 4 bases and J by 5 bases. Looked up from germline, CDR1 is MNHEY and CDR2 is SVGAGI.

This chain connects TRBV7-3 to TRBJ2-5; TRBD2 agrees at 12 bases. V shed 5 bases, J shed 5 bases, and the junction held 3 bases outside the gene matches. CDR1 is SGHTA, CDR2 FQGTGA, per germline. The CDR3 contains 14 residues. The CDR3 DNA reads as TGTGCCAGCAGCCTAGCGGGAGGGCTGGAGACCCAGTACTTC. Protein sequence: CASSLAGGLETQYF.

Many counts were recorded for this clone. This chain connects TRBV28 to TRBJ2-6; 10 bases are shared with TRBD1. CDR1 is MDHEN and CDR2 is SYDVKM in the germline V gene. Germline trimming cut 5 bases from V and 3 bases from J; bases unmatched to any gene: 13. The CDR3 contains 19 residues. For the CDR3, the DNA is TGTGCCAGCAGTGCACCCTCGGACAGGGGGGTTTATGGGGCCAACGTCCTGACTTTC. Translating it yields CASSAPSDRGVYGANVLTF.

The chain employs TRBV2 and TRBJ2-7; a weak D match, TRBD2 (6 bases). This CDR3 is 14 amino acids long. Trimming took 2 bases from V and 7 from J, leaving 15 bases between them. CDR1 is SNHLY, CDR2 FYNNEI, per germline. CDR3 region: CASSERGFLREQYF. CDR3 DNA: TGTGCCAGCAGTGAACGGGGGTTCCTGCGGGAGCAGTACTTC. The variable domain in full, completed from reference TRBV2 and TRBJ2-7, reads EPEVTQTPSHQVTQMGQEVILRCVPISNHLYFYWYRQILGQKVEFLVSFYNNEISEKSEIFDDQFSVERPDGSNFTLKIRSTKLEDSAMYFCASSERGFLREQYFGPGTRLTVT.

The gene calls are TRBV19 and TRBJ1-2; no firm D call. V was pared by 6 bases and J by 4 bases, with 12 bases between. Germline CDR1 reads LNHDA; CDR2 reads SQIVND (reference sequence). The CDR3 totals 13 residues. Written as DNA, the CDR3 is TGTGCCAGTAGCCGCCCTGCGGCCTATGGCTACACCTTC. Its translation is CASSRPAAYGYTF.

The V and J genes are TRBV19 and TRBJ1-5; 11 bases are shared with TRBD1. The J segment lost 6 bases and the V segment lost 2 bases, leaving 12 bases of the junction unmatched. The CDR3 covers 18 residues. Germline-derived CDR1 and CDR2 are LNHDA and SQIVND (reference sequence). The CDR3, as DNA: TGTGCCAGTAGTATAAGGACAGGGGGCGCGGGTTCATTTCAGCCCCAGCATTTT. Encoded protein: CASSIRTGGAGSFQPQHF.

The chain uses TRBV19 and TRBJ2-3; 7 bases align to TRBD2. Germline-derived CDR1 and CDR2 are LNHDA and SQIVND (reference sequence). V shed 5 bases, J shed 6 bases, and the junction held 8 bases outside the gene matches. The CDR3 sequence is 14 residues long. The DNA for the CDR3 is TGTGCCAGTAGTCCTGACGGGGGGACCGATACGCAGTATTTT. This codes for CASSPDGGTDTQYF.

This chain uses TRBV29-1 with TRBJ1-2; the D gene is possibly TRBD1 (5 bases). V lost 7 bases and J 8 bases, leaving 17 bases between the germline ends. The CDR3 runs 12 residues. Germline CDR1 reads SQVTM; CDR2 reads ANQGSEA. The CDR3 nucleotides read TGCAGCGCCTTGGAGGGGAGAGGGGGCTACACCTTC. Encoded protein: CSALEGRGGYTF.

This chain joins TRBV2 and TRBJ2-3, with D unresolved. CDR3 length equals 13 residues. The V and J ends lost 4 bases and 3 bases respectively, with 8 bases between them. Germline-derived CDR1 and CDR2 are SNHLY and FYNNEI. CDR3 in DNA: TGTGCCAGCAGTGGTTACCGGACAGATACGCAGTATTTT. This codes for CASSGYRTDTQYF.

The chain is built from TRBV2 and TRBJ2-7; tentative D call: TRBD2 (7 bases). Trimming left V 2 bases short and J 1 base short, with 12 bases between. Germline V gene lookup returns CDR1 SNHLY and CDR2 FYNNEI. This CDR3 region has 15 residues. The CDR3 reads CASSERGGRSYEQYF. The CDR3 DNA follows: TGTGCCAGCAGTGAAAGGGGGGGTCGGTCCTACGAGCAGTACTTC. The variable domain in full, with the rest retrieved from reference TRBV2 and TRBJ2-7, is EPEVTQTPSHQVTQMGQEVILRCVPISNHLYFYWYRQILGQKVEFLVSFYNNEISEKSEIFDDQFSVERPDGSNFTLKIRSTKLEDSAMYFCASSERGGRSYEQYFGPGTRLTVT.

The count of this clone is one. The rearrangement joins TRBV18 to TRBJ2-6, with D uncertain. V gave up 1 base and J gave up 2 bases, with 6 bases separating them. The CDR3 runs to 15 residues. CDR1 and CDR2 (germline): KGHSH, LQKENI. CDR3 sequence (DNA): TGTGCCAGCTCACCACGTCTCCCTGGGGCCAACGTCCTGACTTTC. It is translated as CASSPRLPGANVLTF.

The chain has TRBV6-4 and TRBJ2-3; 7 bases align to TRBD2. The CDR3 covers 14 residues. V trimming: 6 bases; J trimming: 1 base; junction bases outside the gene matches: 4. Germline CDR1 and CDR2: MRHNA and SNTAGT. Here the CDR3 reads CASSSLAGTDTQYF. Here the CDR3 DNA reads TGTGCCAGCAGCAGTCTAGCGGGCACAGATACGCAGTATTTT.

This clone has only one observation. This chain links TRBV6-6 with TRBJ1-3, with 9 positions matching TRBD1. This CDR3 is 13 amino acids long. V lost 5 bases to trimming and J lost 4 bases; unmatched junction nucleotides: 0. CDR1 MNHNY and CDR2 SVGAGI come from the germline V gene (reference sequence). DNA of the CDR3: TGTGCCAGCAGTACAGGGGGCGGAAACACCATATATTTT. It is translated as CASSTGGGNTIYF.

The gene calls are TRBV5-4 and TRBJ2-2, with TRBD2 as a possible D gene (5 bases). V was clipped by 2 bases and J by 5 bases, with 16 bases between them. This CDR3 has 16 amino acids. The V gene's germline CDR1 is SGHNT and CDR2 YYREEE (reference sequence). The CDR3 here is CASSFGSEGLTGELFF. CDR3 nucleotide sequence: TGTGCCAGCAGCTTTGGAAGCGAGGGATTGACCGGGGAGCTGTTTTTT.

The genes are TRBV7-6 and TRBJ2-3; perhaps TRBD1 as D (7 bases). The CDR3 has 15 amino acids. Germline lookup yields CDR1 SGHVS and CDR2 FNYEAQ. V was cut by 5 bases and J by 0 bases, with 12 bases left in between. The chain's CDR3 is CASSTGGGSTDTQYF. The CDR3 region has the DNA TGTGCCAGCAGCACTGGAGGGGGCAGCACAGATACGCAGTATTTT.

This clone was seen only once. The chain is built from TRBV5-4 and TRBJ2-2, with a possible D match to TRBD1 (5 bases). The CDR3 has 16 amino acids. The V gene lost 0 bases and the J gene lost 6 bases, with 15 bases spanning the gap. The germline V gene has CDR1 SGHNT and CDR2 YYREEE (reference sequence). CDR3 DNA sequence: TGTGCCAGCAGCTTGGGACAGCGAAGGGCGGCCGGGGAGCTGTTTTTT. Its translation: CASSLGQRRAAGELFF.